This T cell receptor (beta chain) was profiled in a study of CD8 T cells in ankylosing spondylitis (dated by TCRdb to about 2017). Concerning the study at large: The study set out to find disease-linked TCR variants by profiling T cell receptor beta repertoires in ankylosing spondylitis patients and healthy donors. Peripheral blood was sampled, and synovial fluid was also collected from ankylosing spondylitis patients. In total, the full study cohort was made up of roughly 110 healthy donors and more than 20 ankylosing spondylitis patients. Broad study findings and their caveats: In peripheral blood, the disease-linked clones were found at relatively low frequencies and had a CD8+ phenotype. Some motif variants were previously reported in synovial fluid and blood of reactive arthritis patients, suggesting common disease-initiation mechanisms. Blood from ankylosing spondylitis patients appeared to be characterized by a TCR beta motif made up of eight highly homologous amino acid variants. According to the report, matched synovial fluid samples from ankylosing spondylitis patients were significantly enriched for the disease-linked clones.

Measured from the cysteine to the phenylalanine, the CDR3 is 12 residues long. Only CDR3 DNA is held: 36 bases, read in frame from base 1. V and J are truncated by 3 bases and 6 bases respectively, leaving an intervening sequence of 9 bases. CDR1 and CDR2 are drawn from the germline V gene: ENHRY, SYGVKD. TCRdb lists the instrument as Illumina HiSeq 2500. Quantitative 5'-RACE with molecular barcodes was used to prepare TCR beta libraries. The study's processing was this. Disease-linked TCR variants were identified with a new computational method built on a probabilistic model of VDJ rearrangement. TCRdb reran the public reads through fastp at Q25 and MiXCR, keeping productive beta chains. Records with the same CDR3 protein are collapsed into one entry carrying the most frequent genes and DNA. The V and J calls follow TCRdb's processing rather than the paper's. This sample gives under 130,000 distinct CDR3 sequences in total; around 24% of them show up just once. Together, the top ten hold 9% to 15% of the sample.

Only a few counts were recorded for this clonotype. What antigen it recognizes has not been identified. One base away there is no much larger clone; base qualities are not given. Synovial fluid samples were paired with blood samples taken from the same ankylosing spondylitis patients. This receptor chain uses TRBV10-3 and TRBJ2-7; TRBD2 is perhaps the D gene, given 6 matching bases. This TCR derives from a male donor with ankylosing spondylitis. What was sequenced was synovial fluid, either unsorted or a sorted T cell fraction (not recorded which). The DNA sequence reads TGTGCCATCAGTGAAGGGACTCTCGAGCAGTACTTC. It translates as CAISEGTLEQYF.